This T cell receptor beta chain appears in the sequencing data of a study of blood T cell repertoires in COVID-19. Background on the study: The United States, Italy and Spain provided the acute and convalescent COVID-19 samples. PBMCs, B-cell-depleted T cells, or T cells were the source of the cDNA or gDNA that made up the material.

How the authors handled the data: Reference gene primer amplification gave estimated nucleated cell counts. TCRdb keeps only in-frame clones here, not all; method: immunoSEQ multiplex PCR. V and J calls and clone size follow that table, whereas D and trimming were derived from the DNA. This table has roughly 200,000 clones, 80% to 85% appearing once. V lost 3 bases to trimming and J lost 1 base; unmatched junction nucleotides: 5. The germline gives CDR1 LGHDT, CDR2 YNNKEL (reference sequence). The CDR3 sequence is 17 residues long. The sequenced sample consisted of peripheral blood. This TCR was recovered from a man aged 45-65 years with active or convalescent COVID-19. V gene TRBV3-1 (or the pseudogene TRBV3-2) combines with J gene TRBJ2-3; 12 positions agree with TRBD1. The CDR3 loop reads CASSQGGTGGRTDTQYF. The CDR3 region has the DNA TGTGCCAGCAGCCAGGGGGGGACAGGGGGCCGCACAGATACGCAGTATTTT.